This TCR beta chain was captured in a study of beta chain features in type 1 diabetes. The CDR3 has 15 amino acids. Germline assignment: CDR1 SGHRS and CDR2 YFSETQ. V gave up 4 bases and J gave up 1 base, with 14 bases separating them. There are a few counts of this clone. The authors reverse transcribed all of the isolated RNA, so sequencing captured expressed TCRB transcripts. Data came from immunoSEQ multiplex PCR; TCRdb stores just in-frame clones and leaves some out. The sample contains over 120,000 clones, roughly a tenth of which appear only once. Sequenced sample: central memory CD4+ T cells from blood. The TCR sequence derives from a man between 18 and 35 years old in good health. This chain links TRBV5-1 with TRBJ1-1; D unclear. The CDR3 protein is CASSIESFGNTEAFF. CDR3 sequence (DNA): TGCGCCAGCAGCATTGAGTCCTTCGGGAACACTGAAGCTTTCTTT.